The 14 T cell receptor beta chains presented below share a single source sample, sequenced in a study of blood T cell repertoires in COVID-19. Profiling relied on immunoSEQ multiplex PCR, and the TCRdb table lists in-frame clones only, not all of them. Of approximately 170,000 clones listed, 70% to 90% were seen once; the top ten hold approximately 1.1%. Input material: peripheral blood. These receptors all stem from a man younger than 40 with acute or convalescent COVID-19.

This chain connects TRBV6-1 to TRBJ1-3; D is possibly TRBD1 (6 bases). Germline V gene lookup returns CDR1 MNHNS and CDR2 SASEGT. This CDR3 contains 14 residues. Trimming stripped 3 bases from V and 6 bases from J, with 12 bases between. As DNA, the CDR3 is TGTGCCAGCAGTGACCCCAGGGGAGCAAACACCATATATTTT. Encoded protein: CASSDPRGANTIYF.

The rearrangement joins TRBV3-1 (or the pseudogene TRBV3-2) to TRBJ2-1, with TRBD1 identical over 7 bases. Looked up from germline, CDR1 is LGHDT and CDR2 is YNNKEL (reference sequence). V was pared by 3 bases and J by 8 bases, with 10 bases of the junction left unmatched. CDR3 size: 15 residues. CDR3 nucleotide sequence: TGTGCCAGCAGCCAGCGACAGGGAGTATTATATGAGCAGTTCTTC. Translating gives CASSQRQGVLYEQFF.

This rearrangement joins TRBV7-2 to TRBJ1-1, with 7 bases fitting TRBD1. This CDR3 comprises 15 residues. Unmatched junction bases numbered 13, after V lost 7 bases and J lost 5 bases. Per germline, CDR1 SGHTA and CDR2 FQGNSA. CDR3 sequence (DNA): TGTGCCAGCAACCCCCAACCGGGACAGCCAACTGAAGCTTTCTTT. Residues: CASNPQPGQPTEAFF.

This chain joins TRBV18 and TRBJ1-1, with 10 bases fitting TRBD1. From germline, CDR1 is KGHSH and CDR2 LQKENI. V lost 6 bases to trimming and J lost 0 bases; unmatched junction nucleotides: 4. The CDR3 is 15 amino acids. The DNA of the CDR3 is TGTGCCAGCTCCCGGGACAGGGGTATGAACACTGAAGCTTTCTTT. Its protein product is CASSRDRGMNTEAFF. Combining the CDR3 with reference TRBV18 and TRBJ1-1 gives the whole variable domain NAGVMQNPRHLVRRRGQEARLRCSPMKGHSHVYWYRQLPEEGLKFMVYLQKENIIDESGMPKERFSAEFPKEGPSILRIQQVVRGDSAAYFCASSRDRGMNTEAFFGQGTRLTVV.

The CDR3 sequence: CASSSGLSTDTQYF. Here the CDR3 DNA reads TGTGCCAGCAGCTCCGGACTTTCCACAGATACGCAGTATTTT. The chain combines TRBV7-3 with TRBJ2-3; maybe TRBD2 (5 bases). This CDR3 spans 14 amino acids. Per germline, CDR1 SGHTA and CDR2 FQGTGA. V shed 4 bases and J shed 2 bases, with 10 bases lying between them.

The sample holds a few counts of this clone. The chain couples TRBV19 to TRBJ2-7; D ambiguous. The CDR3 is 14 residues long. Trimming took 3 bases from V and 4 from J, leaving 13 bases between them. Per germline, CDR1 LNHDA and CDR2 SQIVND (reference sequence). The CDR3 DNA follows: TGTGCCAGTAGTATGGCCCTCCCAACGTACGAGCAGTACTTC. Amino acid sequence: CASSMALPTYEQYF.

The J gene is TRBJ1-6, the V gene TRBV5-8, with a tentative D call TRBD1 (5 bases). The germline V gene has CDR1 SGHTS and CDR2 YDEGEE. The CDR3 spans 18 residues. Trimming stripped 1 base from V and 5 bases from J, with 19 bases between. This CDR3 reads CASSLSQDSGPNNSPLHF. The CDR3 DNA reads TGTGCCAGCAGCTTGTCTCAGGATTCAGGGCCAAATAATTCACCCCTCCACTTT.

This rearrangement joins TRBV15 to TRBJ2-7; D is unclear. V dropped 2 bases and J dropped 0 bases, with 8 bases sitting between them. Germline V gene sequence: CDR1 LNHNV, CDR2 YYDKDF (reference sequence). The CDR3 has 14 residues. In nucleotides, the CDR3 is TGTGCCACCAGCAGAACCATGAGCTCCTACGAGCAGTACTTC. Protein: CATSRTMSSYEQYF.

The rearrangement links TRBV27 to TRBJ2-7; 7 nucleotides agree with TRBD1. J was trimmed by 5 bases and V by 4 bases; bases with no gene match: 5. The CDR3 is 13 residues long. CDR1 and CDR2 (germline): MNHEY, SMNVEV (reference sequence). The CDR3 loop is CASSSTGSHEQYF. The DNA of the CDR3 is TGTGCCAGCAGTTCGACAGGGTCCCACGAGCAGTACTTC.

The chain has TRBV6-5 and TRBJ2-1; TRBD2 aligns across 9 bases. V was pared by 10 bases and J by 4 bases, with 11 bases of the junction left unmatched. The CDR3 is 15 residues long. Germline V lookup: CDR1 MNHEY, CDR2 SVGAGI. The CDR3, as DNA: TGTGCCACCGTAGCGGGAGCTCCTCAATACAATGAGCAGTTCTTC. It encodes CATVAGAPQYNEQFF.

This sequence joins TRBV30 and TRBJ1-4, with 8 nucleotides matching TRBD1. The CDR3 totals 17 residues. Trimming at V came to 1 base and at J to 10 bases, leaving 17 bases not matched to a gene. The germline V gene encodes CDR1 GTSNPN and CDR2 SVGIG (reference sequence). The CDR3 spells CAWSGGWTGSNGGKLFF. For the CDR3, the DNA is TGTGCCTGGAGTGGGGGGTGGACAGGGTCAAACGGCGGAAAACTGTTTTTT.

This sequence joins TRBV24-1 and TRBJ2-7; TRBD1 agrees at 10 bases. V lost 0 bases to trimming and J lost 4 bases; unmatched junction nucleotides: 2. The CDR3 spans 15 residues. CDR1 and CDR2 (germline): KGHDR, SFDVKD. Here the CDR3 DNA reads TGTGCCACCAGTGATTTGGGGACAGGGGCATACGAGCAGTACTTC. This codes for CATSDLGTGAYEQYF.

This clone was counted a single time. The chain uses TRBV30 and TRBJ2-2; no clear D gene. The CDR3 length is 13 residues. The V gene's germline CDR1 is GTSNPN and CDR2 SVGIG (reference sequence). V shed 4 bases and J shed 4 bases, with 10 bases lying between them. As DNA, the CDR3 is TGTGCCTGGATGGTCCGGGTCACCGGGGAGCTGTTTTTT. Its translation: CAWMVRVTGELFF.

CDR3 sequence: CAWSSAGTGGAAEKLFF. The CDR3 DNA is TGTGCCTGGAGTAGTGCCGGGACAGGGGGCGCAGCCGAAAAACTGTTTTTT. The rearrangement uses TRBV30 and TRBJ1-4; 12 bases line up with TRBD1. The germline CDR1 and CDR2 sequences are GTSNPN and SVGIG (reference sequence). Trimming took 2 bases from V and 8 from J; bases not matched to a gene: 12. There are 17 residues in the CDR3.